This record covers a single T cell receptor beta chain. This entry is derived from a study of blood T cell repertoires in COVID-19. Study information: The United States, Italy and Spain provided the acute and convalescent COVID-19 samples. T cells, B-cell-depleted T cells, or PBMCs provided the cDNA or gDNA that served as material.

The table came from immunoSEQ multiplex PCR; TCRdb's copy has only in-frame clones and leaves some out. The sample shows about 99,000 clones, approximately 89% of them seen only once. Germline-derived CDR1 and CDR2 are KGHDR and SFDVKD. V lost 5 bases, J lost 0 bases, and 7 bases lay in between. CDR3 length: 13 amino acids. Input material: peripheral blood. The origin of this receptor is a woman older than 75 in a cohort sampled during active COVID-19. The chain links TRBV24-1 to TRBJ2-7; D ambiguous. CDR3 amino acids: CATSVPGSYEQYF. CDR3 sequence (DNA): TGTGCCACCAGTGTTCCGGGCTCCTACGAGCAGTACTTC.